The 27 T cell receptor beta chains listed next were all sequenced from one sample in a study of tumor and adjacent non-tumor tissue in lung cancer. The template was RNA from unsorted bulk tissue. The normal lung tissue was taken more than 3 cm from the tumor edge. TCRbeta libraries were built with three rounds of nested PCR, modified from ARM-PCR. TCRdb reprocessed the multiplex PCR reads with MiXCR, giving one entry per CDR3 protein. The table includes approximately 47,000 distinct CDR3 sequences, around 59% detected once. Sequenced sample: distant non-tumor lung tissue. These receptors came from a woman in her 70s with non-small cell lung cancer.

This clonotype came up many times. The rearrangement joins TRBV5-6 to TRBJ2-1; 11 bases are shared with TRBD2. The CDR3 is 16 amino acids. Germline V gives CDR1 SGHDT, CDR2 YYEEEE. The J segment lost 6 bases and the V segment lost 3 bases, leaving 8 bases of the junction unmatched. The CDR3 sequence is CASSSQLAGVGNEQFF. The CDR3 bases are TGTGCCAGCAGCTCGCAACTAGCGGGAGTGGGCAATGAGCAGTTCTTC.

Of note for this clonotype: A read error may explain this, as a much larger clone is one base away. The genes are TRBV28 and TRBJ2-3; tentatively, D is TRBD2 (5 bases). Trimming left V 6 bases short and J 7 bases short, with 14 bases between. Germline lookup yields CDR1 MDHEN and CDR2 SYDVKM. This CDR3 contains 13 residues. CDR3 DNA: TGTGCCAGCAGCGGGGATGGGATAAATACGCAGTATTTT. Its protein product is CASSGDGINTQYF.

As concerns this clonotype: The CDR3 end shows no conserved phenylalanine or tryptophan, and so a read error is likely. The limits of the CDR3 on the DNA are not certain, so only TCRdb's listed CDR3 is given. J is TRBJ1-1 and V is TRBV10-2. Germline CDR1 WSHSY, CDR2 SAAADI. With termini counted, the CDR3 has 15 amino acids. The CDR3: CASSEWSTLNTEVFI.

Regarding this clonotype: At one of its ends the junction is not consistent with the germline gene, which may arise from a read error. J is TRBJ1-1 and V is TRBV5-1, with 7 positions matching TRBD1. The CDR3 loop spans 12 amino acids. Germline V gene data show CDR1 as SGHRS and CDR2 as YFSETQ. The DNA of the CDR3 is TGCGCCAGCAGCCCGACAGGGACTGAAGTTTTCTTT. It specifies CASSPTGTEVFF.

This clonotype was recorded once. This is likely a read error, given that the CDR3 carries no conserved phenylalanine or tryptophan at its end. The gene calls are TRBV5-4 and TRBJ1-2; perhaps TRBD1 as D (6 bases). From germline, CDR1 is SGHNT and CDR2 YYREEE (reference sequence). The CDR3 is made up of 15 amino acids. V gave up 8 bases and J gave up 7 bases, with 24 bases separating them. Here the CDR3 DNA reads TGTGCCAGTAACTTGGGGGGGCCAGGGGTGGCTGGCTACACCATC. Translated, it gives CASNLGGPGVAGYTI.

The chain recombines TRBV7-8 with TRBJ1-5; D might be TRBD1 (5 bases). This CDR3 is 15 amino acids long. V lost 9 bases to trimming and J lost 5 bases, with 20 bases between them. Germline CDR1 SGHVS, CDR2 FQNEAQ. CDR3 DNA sequence: TGTGCCAGTAGCCCCGGGGGGTTGCGCGATCAGCCCCAGCATTTT. Amino acids: CASSPGGLRDQPQHF. The whole variable domain, remainder taken from reference TRBV7-8 and TRBJ1-5, is GAGVSQSPRYKVAKRGQDVALRCDPISGHVSLFWYQQALGQGPEFLTYFQNEAQLDKSGLPSDRFFAERPEGSVSTLKIQRTQQEDSAVYLCASSPGGLRDQPQHFGDGTRLSIL.

V gene TRBV5-1 combines with J gene TRBJ2-5; 8 nucleotides agree with TRBD1. The length of the CDR3 is 16 residues. CDR1 and CDR2 from the germline V gene are SGHRS and YFSETQ. The V gene end was trimmed by 2 bases and the J gene end by 4 bases; junction bases not matched to a gene: 10. For the CDR3, the DNA is TGCGCCAGCAGCTTAACCTCACAGGGGGTTGGAGAGACCCAGTACTTC. This translates into CASSLTSQGVGETQYF.

As concerns this clonotype: Sequence at one end of the junction differs from germline and may be a read error. The genes are TRBV30 and TRBJ2-5; the D gene could be TRBD1 or TRBD2 (6 bases each). Germline V gene data show CDR1 as GTSNPN and CDR2 as SVGIG (reference sequence). The CDR3 consists of 15 residues. The CDR3 sequence: CTWRPNDGGRETQYF. In DNA, the CDR3 is TGTACCTGGAGACCCAACGATGGGGGGCGGGAGACCCAGTACTTC. The variable domain in full, completed from reference TRBV30 and TRBJ2-5, reads SQTIHQWPATLVQPVGSPLSLECTVEGTSNPNLYWYRQAAGRGLQLLFYSVGIGQISSEVPQNLSASRPQDRQFILSSKKLLLSDSGFYLCTWRPNDGGRETQYFGPGTRLLVL.

The table lists this clonotype with a count of one. An end of the junction does not agree with germline; a read error may underlie this. CDR3 region: CVSSYGRGLAGGETHYF. CDR3 nucleotides: TGTGTCAGCAGTTACGGGAGGGGACTAGCGGGAGGAGAGACCCACTACTTC. The genes are TRBV6-5 and TRBJ2-5, with TRBD2 identical over 15 bases. In germline, CDR1 is MNHEY, CDR2 SVGAGI. The CDR3 contains 17 residues.

With regard to this clonotype: One junction end does not reproduce the germline sequence, and a read error may be involved. The chain has TRBV7-8 and TRBJ1-5; D possibly corresponds to TRBD1 (5 bases). CDR1 and CDR2 from the germline V gene are SGHVS and FQNEAQ. The CDR3 loop spans 15 amino acids. CDR3 sequence: CVSNQIPGPNQPQHF. The CDR3 nucleotides read TGTGTCAGCAACCAAATCCCGGGGCCCAATCAGCCCCAGCATTTT.

This clonotype appeared many times. This sequence joins TRBV6-5 and TRBJ2-1, with D tentatively TRBD2 (6 bases). The CDR3 runs 12 residues. Germline loops: CDR1 MNHEY, CDR2 SVGAGI. The ends were cut back, 5 bases at V and 8 bases at J, with 10 bases in the middle. The CDR3 coding sequence is TGTGCCAGCAGTCGGGGGTGGGATGAGCAGTTCTTC. It encodes CASSRGWDEQFF.

This clonotype came up a few times. The chain employs TRBV24-1 and TRBJ2-3; D perhaps matches TRBD1 (5 bases). This CDR3 has 13 residues. CDR1 and CDR2 (germline): KGHDR, SFDVKD. Trimming pared 5 bases from V and 7 bases from J, leaving 12 bases between. CDR3 residues: CATSGPTVNTQYF. The CDR3 bases are TGTGCCACCAGTGGCCCGACAGTGAATACGCAGTATTTT.

Of note for this clonotype: Germline and junction disagree at one end, which may indicate a read error. This sequence joins TRBV6-1 and TRBJ1-4; D unclear. CDR1 is MNHNS and CDR2 is SASEGT in the germline V gene. This CDR3 contains 14 residues. Here the CDR3 reads CDSSEVQSNEKLFF. CDR3 sequence (DNA): TGTGACAGCAGTGAAGTACAAAGTAACGAAAAACTGTTTTTT.

Points on this clonotype: Just one base apart from a much larger clone, this may be a read error. This chain links TRBV11-2 with TRBJ2-1; D gene unclear. CDR1 SGHAT and CDR2 FQNNGV come from the germline V gene. The CDR3 runs to 14 residues. This chain's CDR3 is CGSSLESRWDEQFF. CDR3 DNA sequence: TGTGGCAGCAGCTTAGAATCCAGGTGGGATGAGCAGTTCTTC.

CDR3 in DNA: TGTGTCAGTAGCGGGCCTACGTACAATGAGCAGTTCTTC. It yields the protein CVSSGPTYNEQFF. The chain combines TRBV10-3 with TRBJ2-1; 7 bases align to TRBD2. Germline V gene data show CDR1 as ENHRY and CDR2 as SYGVKD. This CDR3 region has 13 residues.

This chain joins TRBV6-5 and TRBJ2-1; D gene uncertain. This CDR3 region has 13 residues. The germline V and J ends were trimmed by 9 bases and 12 bases, with 21 bases remaining between them. Germline assignment: CDR1 MNHEY and CDR2 SVGAGI. CDR3 bases: TGTGCCAGTAATTACTCTAACACCGGCGGGCAGTTCTTC. It encodes CASNYSNTGGQFF.

A remark on this clonotype: Relative to the germline gene, one junction end is altered; a read error may explain this. V gene TRBV10-1 combines with J gene TRBJ2-7; 7 nucleotides match TRBD2. The germline V gene encodes CDR1 WNHNN and CDR2 SYGVQD (reference sequence). The CDR3 extends over 16 amino acids. As DNA, the CDR3 is TGCGCCGGCAGTGTCTTTCCCGGGACTAACCTCCCTGAGCAGTACTTC. Amino acid sequence: CAGSVFPGTNLPEQYF.

With respect to this clonotype: An end of the junction does not agree with germline; a read error may underlie this. This rearrangement joins TRBV29-1 to TRBJ1-2; possible D gene TRBD1, 5 bases. The CDR3 has 17 residues. CDR1 and CDR2 (germline): SQVTM, ANQGSEA. CDR3 sequence: CSVGGNSGDSKLYGYTF. CDR3 in DNA: TGCAGCGTTGGAGGTAACTCAGGAGACAGCAAGCTATATGGTTACACCTTC.

This clonotype was counted many times. This sequence joins TRBV20-1 and TRBJ2-2; 9 bases fit TRBD2. The CDR3 is 15 residues long. V shed 6 bases and J 4 bases; nucleotides not matched to a gene: 9. Germline values: CDR1 DFQATT, CDR2 SNEGSKA (reference sequence). As DNA, the CDR3 is TGCAGTGCCTCGATCGCGGGAGGGGTCACCGGGGAGCTGTTTTTT. Translation gives CSASIAGGVTGELFF.

In its sample, this clonotype was seen a few times. With a much larger clone just one base away, this may be a read error. The chain has TRBV4-2 and TRBJ2-5, with D hard to call. In germline, CDR1 is LGHNA, CDR2 YNFKEQ. V gave up 0 bases and J gave up 0 bases, with 17 bases separating them. The CDR3 covers 18 residues. CDR3 coding DNA: TGTGCCAGCAGCCAAGATGAGCTAGTGACTGAGTACCAAGAGACCCAGTACTTC. Translated: CASSQDELVTEYQETQYF.

Concerning this clonotype itself: This could be a read error, since a much larger clone is one nucleotide away. V usage is TRBV28 and J usage is TRBJ2-7, with unresolved D. CDR1 MDHEN and CDR2 SYDVKM come from the germline V gene. The CDR3 consists of 11 residues. V lost 6 bases, J lost 3 bases, and 6 bases lay in between. Written as DNA, the CDR3 is TGTGCCAGCAGATTCGTCTACGAGCAGTACTTC. It translates to CASRFVYEQYF.

A few counts support this clonotype. A junction boundary mismatches the germline segment, possibly from a read error. The chain employs TRBV6-9 and TRBJ2-5, with TRBD2 matching over 7 bases. CDR3 length: 16 amino acids. Germline V gene sequence: CDR1 MNHGY, CDR2 SVAAGI. The CDR3 DNA sequence: TGTGCCAGCAGTTACTTGCTTGGGGAGGGGCAAGAGACCCTGTACTTC. Protein: CASSYLLGEGQETLYF.

This clonotype was detected once. The final CDR3 position lacks the conserved phenylalanine or tryptophan, pointing to a likely read error. The chain employs TRBV4-1 and TRBJ1-1, with TRBD1 as a possible D gene (5 bases). The CDR3 is 17 amino acids. Germline V lookup: CDR1 MGHRA, CDR2 YSYEKL. The CDR3 is CASSQDDRDQPNIEAFY. The DNA for the CDR3 is TGCGCCAGCAGCCAAGATGATCGGGACCAACCGAACATTGAAGCTTTCTAT.

This clonotype was seen just once. Mismatch with germline at one junction end may stem from a read error. The J gene is TRBJ2-7, the V gene TRBV29-1; 8 bases are a match to TRBD2. This CDR3 has 14 amino acids. Germline CDR1 and CDR2: SQVTM and ANQGSEA. The CDR3 DNA reads TGCGGCGTTGCTAACGGGAGGGCCTCCTACGAGCAGTACTTC. The encoded protein is CGVANGRASYEQYF.

Notes on this clonotype: The CDR3 end shows no conserved phenylalanine or tryptophan, and so a read error is likely. Because the CDR3's place on the DNA is in doubt, the DNA is left out and the CDR3 is given as listed by TCRdb. The rearrangement links TRBV11-1 to TRBJ2-3; TRBD1 is taken as the D call from the table, unchecked against the DNA. The CDR3 is made up of 14 amino acids, end residues included. CDR1 SGHAT and CDR2 FQDESV come from the germline V gene (reference sequence). CDR3 residues: CANSLDREADTQYY.

Remarks on this clonotype: A read error may account for a junction end that differs from germline. The chain joins TRBV6-5 to TRBJ2-2, with D unresolved. Germline V gene data show CDR1 as MNHEY and CDR2 as SVGAGI. The CDR3 runs 13 residues. The DNA of the CDR3 is TGTGCCAGCAGGGTACCGAACACCGGAGAGCTGTTTTTT. Its protein is CASRVPNTGELFF.

The CDR3 nucleotides read TGTGTCGGCAGTGATCGCAGTAATCAGCCCCAGCATTTT. Translated: CVGSDRSNQPQHF. This sequence joins TRBV6-1 and TRBJ1-5; D unclear. Germline V gene lookup returns CDR1 MNHNS and CDR2 SASEGT. The CDR3 contains 13 residues.